A selection of T cell receptor beta chains follows, all from one sample in a study of T cells in Graves' hyperthyroidism and ophthalmopathy. MiXCR, applied by TCRdb to the multiplex PCR reads, yields one record per CDR3 protein. This table holds around 600,000 distinct CDR3 sequences, around 15% found once. The sequenced sample was blood. All receptors come from a woman aged 45-60 years with Graves' ophthalmopathy. Each CDR3 is given with its conserved first and last residue. D genes are given only for firm matches. Clone size appears in some rows only: once, few, many, or a class for an expanded clone.

TRBV20-1	TRBJ1-2	.	.	CSARVGAGGYTF	TGCAGTGCTAGAGTGGGGGCAGGGGGCTACACCTTC
TRBV20-1	TRBJ2-3	many	.	CSAQAPWPTDTQYF	TGCAGTGCCCAGGCACCCTGGCCCACAGATACGCAGTATTTT
TRBV12-3/TRBV12-4	TRBJ1-1	.	TRBD1	CASSLPGQGMNTEAFF	TGTGCCAGCAGCTTACCGGGACAGGGAATGAACACTGAAGCTTTCTTT
TRBV20-1	TRBJ2-1	many	TRBD2	CSARDYQAGSPSGEYNEQFF	TGCAGTGCTAGAGATTATCAGGCGGGGTCCCCTAGCGGGGAATACAATGAGCAGTTCTTC
TRBV20-1	TRBJ2-1	.	TRBD2	CSASEAGGLNEQFF	TGCAGTGCTAGTGAAGCGGGAGGGCTCAATGAGCAGTTCTTC
TRBV27	TRBJ1-1	many	.	CASSDLGLGDTEAFF	TGTGCCAGCAGTGACCTGGGCCTCGGGGATACTGAAGCTTTCTTT
TRBV10-3	TRBJ2-3	few	TRBD2	CAITSGSADTQYF	TGTGCCATCACTAGCGGGAGCGCAGATACGCAGTATTTT
TRBV6-1	TRBJ1-2	few	.	CASRLDRTYGYTF	TGTGCCAGCAGACTCGACAGAACCTATGGCTACACCTTC
TRBV7-8	TRBJ2-1	.	TRBD1	CASSPRDRDYNEQFF	TGTGCCAGCAGCCCACGAGACAGGGATTACAATGAGCAGTTCTTC
TRBV27	TRBJ2-7	once	TRBD2	CASSSGLAGGLAEQYF	TGTGCCAGCAGTTCCGGACTAGCGGGGGGTTTGGCCGAGCAGTACTTC
TRBV3-1	TRBJ2-7	many	.	CASSQQTHEQYF	TGTGCCAGCAGCCAACAGACCCACGAGCAGTACTTC
TRBV28	TRBJ2-3	many	.	CASSSRRITDTQYF	TGTGCCAGCAGTTCGAGGAGGATCACAGATACGCAGTATTTT
TRBV18	TRBJ1-1	many	TRBD1	CASSLGQANTEAFF	TGTGCCAGCTCACTTGGACAGGCGAACACTGAAGCTTTCTTT
TRBV18	TRBJ2-7	many	.	CASSHDPDEQYF	TGTGCCAGCTCACACGATCCAGACGAGCAGTACTTC
TRBV28	TRBJ2-3	.	.	CASEEGSTDTQYF	TGTGCCAGCGAGGAGGGGAGCACAGATACGCAGTATTTT
TRBV5-6	TRBJ2-5	.	.	CASSSGPTQETQYF	TGTGCCAGCAGCTCGGGACCGACCCAAGAGACCCAGTACTTC
TRBV24-1	TRBJ2-7	many	.	CATAQGDYEQYF	TGTGCCACGGCACAGGGCGATTACGAGCAGTACTTC
TRBV30	TRBJ2-7	many	.	CAWGRDLYEQYF	TGTGCCTGGGGCAGGGATTTGTACGAGCAGTACTTC
TRBV6-9	TRBJ2-1	.	TRBD2	CASSYPNGGGPYNEQFF	TGTGCCAGCAGTTACCCTAATGGCGGGGGGCCCTACAATGAGCAGTTCTTC
TRBV12-3/TRBV12-4	TRBJ2-5	many	TRBD1	CASSWTGWGKTQYF	TGTGCCAGCAGTTGGACAGGGTGGGGAAAGACCCAGTACTTC
TRBV20-1	TRBJ2-2	.	.	CSAIGSYKNTGELFF	TGCAGTGCTATTGGTTCATACAAGAACACCGGGGAGCTGTTTTTT
TRBV30	TRBJ1-2	few	.	CAWTTGYLGYTF	TGTGCCTGGACTACAGGGTATCTTGGCTACACCTTC
TRBV7-2	TRBJ1-4	many	.	CASSLIFSWGSGEKLFF	TGTGCCAGCAGCTTAATCTTTAGTTGGGGCAGCGGTGAAAAACTGTTTTTT
TRBV7-2	TRBJ2-7	many	.	CASSLTQGFSYEQYF	TGTGCCAGCAGCTTAACGCAGGGATTTTCCTACGAGCAGTACTTC
TRBV14	TRBJ1-1	.	.	CASSQSQGSEAFF	TGTGCCAGCAGCCAGAGTCAGGGAAGTGAAGCTTTCTTT
TRBV7-3	TRBJ2-3	many	.	CASSPGRQADTQYF	TGTGCCAGCAGCCCGGGTCGGCAGGCAGATACGCAGTATTTT
TRBV20-1	TRBJ1-2	many	.	CSARGPGLIYGYTF	TGCAGTGCTAGAGGTCCGGGACTGATCTATGGCTACACCTTC
TRBV19	TRBJ2-5	once	.	CASSTQQVQETQYF	TGTGCCAGTAGTACTCAGCAAGTTCAAGAGACCCAGTACTTC
TRBV4-1	TRBJ2-7	many	TRBD2	CASSQDWASGSSEQYF	TGCGCCAGCAGCCAAGATTGGGCTAGCGGGAGCTCCGAGCAGTACTTC
TRBV7-2	TRBJ1-6	many	.	CASSSMAGSPLHF	TGTGCCAGCAGCTCCATGGCGGGTTCACCCCTCCACTTT
TRBV18	TRBJ2-2	few	TRBD1	CASSPGQGADTGELFF	TGTGCCAGCTCACCGGGACAGGGGGCGGACACCGGGGAGCTGTTTTTT
TRBV28	TRBJ2-7	many	TRBD2	CASSLWASGSYEQYF	TGTGCCAGCAGTTTATGGGCTAGCGGGAGCTACGAGCAGTACTTC
TRBV18	TRBJ1-1	many	TRBD1	CASSLTTGENTEAFF	TGTGCCAGCTCACTAACGACAGGGGAGAACACTGAAGCTTTCTTT